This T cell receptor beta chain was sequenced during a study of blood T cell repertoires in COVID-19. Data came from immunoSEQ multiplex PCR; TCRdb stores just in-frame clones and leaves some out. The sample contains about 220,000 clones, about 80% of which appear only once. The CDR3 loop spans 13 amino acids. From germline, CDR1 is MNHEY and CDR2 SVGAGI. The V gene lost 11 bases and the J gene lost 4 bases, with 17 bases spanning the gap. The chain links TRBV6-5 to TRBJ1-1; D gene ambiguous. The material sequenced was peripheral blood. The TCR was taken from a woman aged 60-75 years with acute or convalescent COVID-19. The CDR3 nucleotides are TGTGCCGGCACAGAACATCCAGGCACTGAAGCTTTCTTT. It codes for CAGTEHPGTEAFF.